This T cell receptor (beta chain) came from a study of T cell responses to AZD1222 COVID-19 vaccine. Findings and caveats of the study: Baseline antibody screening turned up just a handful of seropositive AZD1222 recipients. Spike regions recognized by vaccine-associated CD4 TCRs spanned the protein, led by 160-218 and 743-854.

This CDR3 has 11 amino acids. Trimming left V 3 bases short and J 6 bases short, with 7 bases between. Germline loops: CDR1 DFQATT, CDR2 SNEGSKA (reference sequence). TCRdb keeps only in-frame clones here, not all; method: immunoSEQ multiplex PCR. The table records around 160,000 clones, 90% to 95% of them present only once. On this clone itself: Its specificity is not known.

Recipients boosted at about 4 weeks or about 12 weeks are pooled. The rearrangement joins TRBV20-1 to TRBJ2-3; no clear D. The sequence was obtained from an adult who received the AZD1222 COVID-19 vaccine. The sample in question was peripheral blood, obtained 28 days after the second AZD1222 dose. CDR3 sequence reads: CSARVGDTQYF. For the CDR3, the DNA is TGCAGTGCTAGGGTGGGGGATACGCAGTATTTT.